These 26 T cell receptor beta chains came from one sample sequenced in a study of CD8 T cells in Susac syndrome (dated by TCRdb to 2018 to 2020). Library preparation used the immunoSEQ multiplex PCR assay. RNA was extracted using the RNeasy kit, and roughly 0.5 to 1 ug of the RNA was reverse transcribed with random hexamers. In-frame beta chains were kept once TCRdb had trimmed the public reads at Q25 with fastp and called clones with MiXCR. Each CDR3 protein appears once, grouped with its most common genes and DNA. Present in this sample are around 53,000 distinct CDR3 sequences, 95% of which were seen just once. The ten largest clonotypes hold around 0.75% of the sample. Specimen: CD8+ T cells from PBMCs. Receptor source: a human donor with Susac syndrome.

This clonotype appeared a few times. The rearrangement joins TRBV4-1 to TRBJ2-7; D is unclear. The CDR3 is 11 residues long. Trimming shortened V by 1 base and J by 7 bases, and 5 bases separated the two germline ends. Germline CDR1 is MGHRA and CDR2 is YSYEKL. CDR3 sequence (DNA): TGCGCCAGCAGCCAAGCCAGGGAGCAGTACTTC. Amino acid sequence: CASSQAREQYF.

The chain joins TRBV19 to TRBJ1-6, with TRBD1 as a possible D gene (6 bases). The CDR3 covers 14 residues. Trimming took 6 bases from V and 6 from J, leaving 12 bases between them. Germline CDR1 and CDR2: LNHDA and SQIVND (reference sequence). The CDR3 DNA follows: TGTGCCAGTAGCCCCGGGACACCTAATTCACCCCTCCACTTT. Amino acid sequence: CASSPGTPNSPLHF.

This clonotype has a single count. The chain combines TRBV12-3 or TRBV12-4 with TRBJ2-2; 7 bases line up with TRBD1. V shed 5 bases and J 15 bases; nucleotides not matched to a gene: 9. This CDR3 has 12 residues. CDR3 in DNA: TGTGCCAGCAGTCTACACCCCAGGGGGATGTTTTTT. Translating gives CASSLHPRGMFF.

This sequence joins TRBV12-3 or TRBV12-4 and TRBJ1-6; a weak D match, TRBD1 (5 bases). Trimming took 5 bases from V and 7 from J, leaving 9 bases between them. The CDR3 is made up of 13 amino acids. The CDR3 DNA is TGTGCCAGCAGTCCGGGGGGAAATTCACCCCTCCACTTT. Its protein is CASSPGGNSPLHF.

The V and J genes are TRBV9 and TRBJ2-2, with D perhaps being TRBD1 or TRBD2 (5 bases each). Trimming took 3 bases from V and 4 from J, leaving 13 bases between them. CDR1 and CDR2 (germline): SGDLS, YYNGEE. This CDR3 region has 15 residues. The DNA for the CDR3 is TGTGCCAGCAGCGAAGCAGGGACGGCCACCGGGGAGCTGTTTTTT. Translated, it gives CASSEAGTATGELFF.

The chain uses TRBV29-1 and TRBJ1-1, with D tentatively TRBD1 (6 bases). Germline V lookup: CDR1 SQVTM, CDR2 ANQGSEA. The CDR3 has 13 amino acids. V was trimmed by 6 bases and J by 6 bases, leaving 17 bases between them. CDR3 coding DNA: TGCAGCGTCGGACAGCCAGGGGTCCCTGAAGCTTTCTTT. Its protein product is CSVGQPGVPEAFF.

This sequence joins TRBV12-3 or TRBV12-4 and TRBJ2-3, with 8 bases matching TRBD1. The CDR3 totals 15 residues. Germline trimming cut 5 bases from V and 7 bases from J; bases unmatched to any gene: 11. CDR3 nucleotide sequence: TGTGCCAGCAGTGGGACGGACAGGGATTGGAATACGCAGTATTTT. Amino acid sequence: CASSGTDRDWNTQYF.

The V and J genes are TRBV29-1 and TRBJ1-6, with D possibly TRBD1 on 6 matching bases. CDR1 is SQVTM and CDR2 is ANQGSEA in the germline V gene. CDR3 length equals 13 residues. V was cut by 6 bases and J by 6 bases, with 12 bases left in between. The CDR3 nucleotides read TGCAGCGTCCGAGGGGGAAGTAATTCACCCCTCCACTTT. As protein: CSVRGGSNSPLHF.

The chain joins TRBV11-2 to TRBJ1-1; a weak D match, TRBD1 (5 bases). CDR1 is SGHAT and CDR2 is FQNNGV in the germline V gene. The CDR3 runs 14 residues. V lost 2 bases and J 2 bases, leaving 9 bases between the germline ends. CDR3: CASSLQGGNTEAFF. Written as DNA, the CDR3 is TGTGCCAGCAGCTTACAGGGCGGCAACACTGAAGCTTTCTTT.

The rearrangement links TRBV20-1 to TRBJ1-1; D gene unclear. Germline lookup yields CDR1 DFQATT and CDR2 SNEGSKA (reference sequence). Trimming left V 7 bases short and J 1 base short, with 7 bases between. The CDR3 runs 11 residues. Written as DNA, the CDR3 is TGCAGTGTTCGAAGGAACACTGAAGCTTTCTTT. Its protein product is CSVRRNTEAFF.

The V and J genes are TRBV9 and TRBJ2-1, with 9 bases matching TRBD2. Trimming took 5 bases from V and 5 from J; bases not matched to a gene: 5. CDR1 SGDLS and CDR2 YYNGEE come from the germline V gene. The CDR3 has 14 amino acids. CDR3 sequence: CASRPSGDNNEQFF. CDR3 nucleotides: TGTGCCAGCAGGCCTAGCGGGGATAACAATGAGCAGTTCTTC.

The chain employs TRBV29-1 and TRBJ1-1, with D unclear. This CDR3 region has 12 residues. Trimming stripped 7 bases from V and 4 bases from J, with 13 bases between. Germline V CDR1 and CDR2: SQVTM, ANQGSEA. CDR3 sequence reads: CSGAQSLTEAFF. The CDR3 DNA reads TGCAGCGGTGCACAGAGTCTCACTGAAGCTTTCTTT. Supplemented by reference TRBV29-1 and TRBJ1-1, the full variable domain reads SAVISQKPSRDICQRGTSLTIQCQVDSQVTMMFWYRQQPGQSLTLIATANQGSEATYESGFVIDKFPISRPNLTFSTLTVSNMSPEDSSIYLCSGAQSLTEAFFGQGTRLTVV.

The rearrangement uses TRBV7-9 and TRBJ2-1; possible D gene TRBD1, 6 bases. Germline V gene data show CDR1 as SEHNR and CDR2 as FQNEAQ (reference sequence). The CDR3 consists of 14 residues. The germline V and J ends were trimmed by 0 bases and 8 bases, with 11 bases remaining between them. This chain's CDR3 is CASSLAGALDEQFF. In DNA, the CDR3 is TGTGCCAGCAGCTTAGCGGGGGCCTTGGATGAGCAGTTCTTC.

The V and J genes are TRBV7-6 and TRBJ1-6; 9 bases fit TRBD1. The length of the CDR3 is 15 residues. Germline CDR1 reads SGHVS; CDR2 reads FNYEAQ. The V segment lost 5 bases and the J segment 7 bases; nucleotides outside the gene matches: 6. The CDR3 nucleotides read TGTGCCAGCAGCCCTGGACAGGGGATGAATTCACCCCTCCACTTT. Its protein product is CASSPGQGMNSPLHF.

The CDR3 is CASSPTDRMNTEAFF. The CDR3 DNA sequence: TGCGCCAGCAGCCCTACAGACAGAATGAACACTGAAGCTTTCTTT. The chain employs TRBV5-1 and TRBJ1-1; D is possibly TRBD1 (5 bases). The ends were cut back, 4 bases at V and 0 bases at J, with 13 bases in the middle. Germline V lookup: CDR1 SGHRS, CDR2 YFSETQ. This CDR3 has 15 amino acids.

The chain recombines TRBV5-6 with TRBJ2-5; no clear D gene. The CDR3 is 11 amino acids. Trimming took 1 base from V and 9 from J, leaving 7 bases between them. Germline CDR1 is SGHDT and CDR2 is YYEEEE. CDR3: CASSLSGAQYF. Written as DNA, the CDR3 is TGTGCCAGCAGCTTGTCTGGGGCCCAGTACTTC.

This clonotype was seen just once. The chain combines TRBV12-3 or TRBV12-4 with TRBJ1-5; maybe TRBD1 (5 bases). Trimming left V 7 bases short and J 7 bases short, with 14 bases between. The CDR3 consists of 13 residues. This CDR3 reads CASTWSGNQPQHF. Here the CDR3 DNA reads TGTGCCAGCACCTGGTCAGGGAACCAGCCCCAGCATTTT.

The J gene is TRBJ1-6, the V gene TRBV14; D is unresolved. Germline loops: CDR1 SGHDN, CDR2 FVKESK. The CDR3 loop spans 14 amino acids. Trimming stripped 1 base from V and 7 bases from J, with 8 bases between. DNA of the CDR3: TGTGCCAGCAGCCAAGCGGTTTTCAATTCACCCCTCCACTTT. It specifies CASSQAVFNSPLHF.

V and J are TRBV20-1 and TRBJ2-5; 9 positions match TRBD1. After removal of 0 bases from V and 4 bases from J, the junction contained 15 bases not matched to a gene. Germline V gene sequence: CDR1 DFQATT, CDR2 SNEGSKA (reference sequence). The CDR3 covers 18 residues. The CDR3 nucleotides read TGCAGTGCTAGAGACGCCCCTGCTGGGACAGGGACTGGAGAGACCCAGTACTTC. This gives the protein CSARDAPAGTGTGETQYF.

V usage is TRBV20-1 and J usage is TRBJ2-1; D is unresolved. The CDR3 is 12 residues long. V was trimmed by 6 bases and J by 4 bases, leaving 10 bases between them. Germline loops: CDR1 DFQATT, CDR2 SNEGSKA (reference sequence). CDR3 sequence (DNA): TGCAGTGCCAACTCAGAGTACAATGAGCAGTTCTTC. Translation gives CSANSEYNEQFF.

In DNA, the CDR3 is TGTGCCAGCAGGTCAGGGGGCGAGCAGTACTTC. Protein: CASRSGGEQYF. The rearrangement joins TRBV6-6 to TRBJ2-7, with 7 bases fitting TRBD1. V lost 6 bases and J lost 6; bases outside the gene matches: 2. Germline loops: CDR1 MNHNY, CDR2 SVGAGI (reference sequence). CDR3 length: 11 residues.

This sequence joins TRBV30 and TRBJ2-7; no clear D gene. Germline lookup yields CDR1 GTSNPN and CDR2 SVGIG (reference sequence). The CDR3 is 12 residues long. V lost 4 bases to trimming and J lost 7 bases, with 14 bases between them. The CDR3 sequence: CAWTLTSGEQYF. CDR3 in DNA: TGTGCCTGGACCCTAACATCGGGTGAGCAGTACTTC.

As DNA, the CDR3 is TGTGCCAGCTCACCGACTAGCGGGGGGGCCAATGAGCAGTTCTTC. Protein sequence: CASSPTSGGANEQFF. This sequence joins TRBV12-3 or TRBV12-4 and TRBJ2-1, with 14 bases fitting TRBD2. The CDR3 is made up of 15 amino acids. V was clipped by 8 bases and J by 6 bases; unmatched bases: 6.

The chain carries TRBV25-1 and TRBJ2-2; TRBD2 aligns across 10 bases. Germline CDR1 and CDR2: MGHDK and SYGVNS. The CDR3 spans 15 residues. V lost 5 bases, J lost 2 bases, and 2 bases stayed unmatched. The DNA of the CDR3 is TGTGCCAGCAGTTTAGCGGGGGGAAACACCGGGGAGCTGTTTTTT. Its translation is CASSLAGGNTGELFF.

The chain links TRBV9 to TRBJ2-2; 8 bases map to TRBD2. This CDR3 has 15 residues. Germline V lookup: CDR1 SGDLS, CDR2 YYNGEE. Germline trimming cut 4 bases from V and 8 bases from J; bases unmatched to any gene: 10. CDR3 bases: TGTGCCAGCAGCCCCCGGGGGGGGCCGGTTGGGGAGCTGTTTTTT. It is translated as CASSPRGGPVGELFF.

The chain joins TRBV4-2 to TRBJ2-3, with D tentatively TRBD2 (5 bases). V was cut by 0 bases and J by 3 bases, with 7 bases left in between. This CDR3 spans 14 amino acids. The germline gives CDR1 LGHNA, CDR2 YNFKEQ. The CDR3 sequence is CASSQELVTDTQYF. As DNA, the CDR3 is TGTGCCAGCAGCCAAGAACTAGTGACAGATACGCAGTATTTT.